This T cell receptor (beta chain) came from a study of T cells in women clearing cervical HPV infection (dated by TCRdb to the late 2010s). At the level of the whole study: The cases were fewer than 30 women with histologically confirmed HPV16-related CIN3 or worse, and 2 of these cases were invasive cancers. Blood from cases was collected at the visit at which the lesion was first identified, whereas blood from controls was collected once infection was no longer detected. Five blinded duplicates per group were added as quality controls, so that 60 or so samples were obtained: around 50 participants and 10 replicates. For cases, the median interval between lesion detection and blood sampling was over 130 days, with an interquartile range of roughly 80 to 200 days. HLA typing was available for only a few women, so HLA type could not be excluded as a confounder. An exploratory proof-of-principle case-control study, nested within the Guanacaste HPV Natural History Study in Costa Rica, was conducted to compare TCR repertoires across cervical HPV16 outcomes. The controls were around 26 women whose single incident HPV16 infection cleared within 12 months with no development of precancer or cancer. The parent cohort enrolled about 10,000 women aged 18 or older in Guanacaste, Costa Rica, in about 1993 to 1995 and followed the women for seven years. Cases and controls were matched on age within five years and on year of sample collection. Cases had a median age of around 34 years compared with 38 to 40 for controls, and baseline characteristics showed no significant differences between the groups. Beyond this particular receptor, the publication reports: By combining richness with V gene abundances, random forest classifiers separated cases from controls with an estimated AUC of around 0.8. CIN3+ cases had significantly higher TCR repertoire richness than controls across sequencing depths, but evenness did not differ between the groups. The cross-sectional design could not show whether the associations came before the infection or were a result of it, and neither effector/memory subsets nor HPV-specific T cells were isolated. Lower TRBV6-7 relative abundance was observed in cases than in controls (around 0.1% versus 0.15%; Bonferroni P = 0.0008). Because the number of T cells in each sample was unknown, differences in richness could reflect differing T-cell content rather than repertoire biology.

Every participant had a single incident cervical HPV16 infection, and prevalent HPV16 infections were excluded. Cervical HPV DNA was detected with MY09/MY11 PCR, and genotyping was done by dot-blot hybridization. More than 14 mL of heparinized blood were centrifuged, and the buffy coat was split into aliquots, frozen at -30 degrees C, and then kept at -80 degrees C. QIAGEN kits were used to extract genomic DNA from buffy coat specimens. TCR beta CDR3 regions were amplified by multiplex PCR using the immunoSEQ assay from an average of about 1,200 ng genomic DNA per sample. Primer bias was corrected in the assay by using a complete synthetic TCR repertoire to establish an amplification baseline. Amplicons were sequenced on the Illumina platform. The original methods were these. Sequences were error-corrected by clustering with frequency ratios and a modified nearest-neighbor algorithm, then analyzed in the immunoSEQ Analyzer with IMGT gene definitions. At each rarefaction depth, TCR richness and evenness were averaged across 20 rarefaction repeats, and any sample with fewer sequences than the depth was left out. V, D and J gene relative abundances were compared between groups with Wilcoxon rank sum tests, applying FDR correction. For the blinded duplicates, the intraclass correlation was nearly 96% for TCR richness and averaged roughly 79% across more than 60 gene segments. TCRdb stores this immuneACCESS table with in-frame sequences only. Part of the clones is absent; in the studies checked, under half of the shortfall reflects unresolved V genes, and no reason is known for the rest. The V and J calls and clone size come from that table; D and trimming were worked out from the DNA. The sample has under 45,000 clones on record. Approximately 4.8% of the sample goes to the ten largest clones.

Looking up the germline V gene (reference sequence) yields CDR1 SEHNR and CDR2 FQNEAQ. The CDR3 starts with the cysteine, ends with the phenylalanine, and has 15 residues. Sequencing covers 36 bases of the CDR3, shown here with the frame starting at base 1. For this chain, trimming is 0 bases at the V end and 5 bases at the J end, and the number of junction bases without a gene match is 5. With respect to this clone: Its antigen specificity is not known. The sequenced fragment ends 3 residues before the CDR3 boundary, so the rest is inferred from the germline J gene.

The source is a woman aged 18-70 years with a cervical HPV16 infection that either progressed to CIN3+ or cleared (not recorded which). Material for sequencing was blood buffy coat. This receptor chain uses TRBV7-9 and TRBJ2-7, with 9 bases in between that match TRBD1. The CDR3 corresponds to CASSLAQGAVDEQYF. CDR3 bases read: TGTGCCAGCAGCTTAGCACAGGGGGCAGTTGACGAG.